This T cell receptor (beta chain) was sequenced for a study of T cells in Graves' hyperthyroidism and ophthalmopathy. RNA transcripts provided the source from which TCR beta CDR3 regions were amplified. HTBI primers were employed in a first-round RT-PCR of the TCR CDR3. One entry per CDR3 protein, called by TCRdb with MiXCR from the multiplex PCR reads. The table records some 270,000 distinct CDR3 sequences, around 26% of them present only once. Many counts were recorded for this clonotype. Clinical Activity Scores of at least 3, NOSPECS grades of at least 4 and durations under 3 months characterized ophthalmopathy patients. Not enrolled were patients with uncontrolled infection, other autoimmune disease, pregnancy or lactation. The PBMCs were sourced from fresh peripheral blood (10 ml). CDR3 length: 13 residues. Deletions cut 3 bases from V and 3 bases from J, with 8 bases between. The germline V gene has CDR1 MGHDK and CDR2 SYGVNS.

The rearrangement uses TRBV25-1 and TRBJ1-2; maybe TRBD1 (6 bases). This clonotype was obtained from a woman in her thirties or forties with Graves' ophthalmopathy. Sequencing input: blood. DNA of the CDR3: TGTGCCAGCAGTGACAGGGGATACTATGGCTACACCTTC. It codes for CASSDRGYYGYTF.